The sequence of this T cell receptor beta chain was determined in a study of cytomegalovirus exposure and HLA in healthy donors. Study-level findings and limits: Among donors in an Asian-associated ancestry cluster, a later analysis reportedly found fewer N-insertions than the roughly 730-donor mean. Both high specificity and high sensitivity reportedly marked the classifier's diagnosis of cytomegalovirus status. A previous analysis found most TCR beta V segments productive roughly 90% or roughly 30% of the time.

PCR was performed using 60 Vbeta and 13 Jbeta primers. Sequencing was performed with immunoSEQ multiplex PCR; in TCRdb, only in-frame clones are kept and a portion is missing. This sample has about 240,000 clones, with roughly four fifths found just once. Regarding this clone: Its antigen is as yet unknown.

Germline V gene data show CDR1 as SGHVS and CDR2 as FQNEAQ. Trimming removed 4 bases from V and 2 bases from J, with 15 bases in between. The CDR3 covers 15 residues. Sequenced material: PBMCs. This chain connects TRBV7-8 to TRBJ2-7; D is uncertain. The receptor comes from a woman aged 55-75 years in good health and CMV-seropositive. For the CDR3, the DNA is TGTGCCAGCAGCTCCCCCCGAACTTTCCCCTACGAGCAGTACTTC. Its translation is CASSSPRTFPYEQYF.